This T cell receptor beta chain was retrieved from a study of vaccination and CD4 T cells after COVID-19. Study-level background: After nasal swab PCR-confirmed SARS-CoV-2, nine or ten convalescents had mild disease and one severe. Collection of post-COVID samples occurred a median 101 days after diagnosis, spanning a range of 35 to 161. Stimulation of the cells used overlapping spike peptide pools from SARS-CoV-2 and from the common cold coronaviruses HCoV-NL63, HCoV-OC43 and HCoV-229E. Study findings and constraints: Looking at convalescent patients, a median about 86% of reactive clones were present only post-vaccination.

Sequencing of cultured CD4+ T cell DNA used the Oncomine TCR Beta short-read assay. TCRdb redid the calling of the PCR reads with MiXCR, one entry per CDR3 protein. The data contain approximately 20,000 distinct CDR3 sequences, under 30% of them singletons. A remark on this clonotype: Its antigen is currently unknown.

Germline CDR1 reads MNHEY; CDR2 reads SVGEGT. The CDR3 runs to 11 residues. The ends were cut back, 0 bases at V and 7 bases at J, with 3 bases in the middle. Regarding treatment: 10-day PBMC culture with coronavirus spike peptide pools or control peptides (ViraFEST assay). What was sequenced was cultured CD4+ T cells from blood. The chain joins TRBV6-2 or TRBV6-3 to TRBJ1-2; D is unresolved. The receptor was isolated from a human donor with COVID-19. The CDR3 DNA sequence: TGTGCCAGCAGTTACTCAAGTGGCTACACCTTC. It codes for CASSYSSGYTF.